The next 2 T cell receptor beta chains were all read from a single sample in a study of molecular identifiers for immune sequencing clone quantification (dated by TCRdb to 2016 to 2018). The library was prepared using PCR. The instrument was an Illumina HiSeq 4000. The public reads were reprocessed in TCRdb via fastp at Q25 and MiXCR, keeping in-frame beta chains. Identical CDR3 protein sequences are pooled into one entry, listed with their most common genes and DNA. A total of some 650,000 distinct CDR3 sequences appear in this sample, just under 20% of them only once. The ten biggest clones cover around 0.9% of the sample. Sequences were obtained from naive CD8+ T cells from blood, with Jurkat cell RNA spiked in. The meaning of the sample's cell subset or site label: FACS-sorted CD8+CD4-CCR7+CD45RA+ naive T cells. The source is a human donor in good health. Some libraries in this study had Jurkat cell RNA spiked in.

This clonotype showed up many times. The J gene is TRBJ2-4, the V gene TRBV4-2, with 7 positions matching TRBD1. Germline lookup yields CDR1 LGHNA and CDR2 YNFKEQ. V shed 2 bases, J shed 0 bases, and the junction held 10 bases outside the gene matches. This CDR3 contains 18 residues. The CDR3 sequence: CASSQSPDRELAKNIQYF. CDR3 nucleotide sequence: TGTGCCAGCAGCCAAAGCCCAGACAGGGAACTAGCCAAAAACATTCAGTACTTC.

Only a few counts were recorded for this clonotype. V usage is TRBV20-1 and J usage is TRBJ1-3; D is undetermined. The CDR3 totals 13 residues. Germline CDR1 is DFQATT and CDR2 is SNEGSKA (reference sequence). Trimming took 2 bases from V and 2 from J, leaving 7 bases between them. CDR3 DNA: TGCAGTGCTAGAACAGTTACTGGAAACACCATATATTTT. Its translation: CSARTVTGNTIYF.